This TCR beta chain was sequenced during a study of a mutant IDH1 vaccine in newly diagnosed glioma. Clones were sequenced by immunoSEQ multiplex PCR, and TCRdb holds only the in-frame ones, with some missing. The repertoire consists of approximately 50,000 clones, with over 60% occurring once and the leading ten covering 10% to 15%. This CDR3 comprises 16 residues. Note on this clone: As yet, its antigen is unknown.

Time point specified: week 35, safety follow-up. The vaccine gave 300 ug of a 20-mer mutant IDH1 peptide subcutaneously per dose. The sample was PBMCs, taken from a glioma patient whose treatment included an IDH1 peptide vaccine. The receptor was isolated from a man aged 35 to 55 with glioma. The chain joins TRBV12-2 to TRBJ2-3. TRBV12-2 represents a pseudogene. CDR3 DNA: TGTGCAAGTCGCCTCCGGACGGGACCCCGCACAGATACGCAGTATTTT. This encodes CASRLRTGPRTDTQYF.